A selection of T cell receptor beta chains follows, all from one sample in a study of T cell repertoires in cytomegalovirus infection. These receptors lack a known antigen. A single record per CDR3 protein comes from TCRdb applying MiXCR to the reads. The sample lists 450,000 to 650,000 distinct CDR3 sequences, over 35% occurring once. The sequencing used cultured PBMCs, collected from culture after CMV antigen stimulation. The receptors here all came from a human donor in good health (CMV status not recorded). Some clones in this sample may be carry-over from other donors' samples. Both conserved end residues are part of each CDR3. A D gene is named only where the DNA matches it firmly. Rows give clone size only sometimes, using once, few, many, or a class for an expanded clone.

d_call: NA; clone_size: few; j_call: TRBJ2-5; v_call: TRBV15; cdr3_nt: TGTGCCACCAGCAGAGAAGGACGGGTCCAAGAGACCCAGTACTTC; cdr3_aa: CATSREGRVQETQYF
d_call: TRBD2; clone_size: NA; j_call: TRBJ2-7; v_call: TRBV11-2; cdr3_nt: TGTGCCAGCGGGGTCGGGAGGAGCTCCTACGAGCAGTACTTC; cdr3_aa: CASGVGRSSYEQYF
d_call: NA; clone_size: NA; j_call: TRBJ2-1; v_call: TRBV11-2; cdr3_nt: TGTGCCAGCAGCCCCGAGTTAGCGGAGGTGAAGCAGTTCTTC; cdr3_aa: CASSPELAEVKQFF
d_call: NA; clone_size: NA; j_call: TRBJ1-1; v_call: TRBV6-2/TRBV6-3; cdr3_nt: TGTGCCAGCAGTACGACCAATCGAGCTTTCTTT; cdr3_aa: CASSTTNRAFF
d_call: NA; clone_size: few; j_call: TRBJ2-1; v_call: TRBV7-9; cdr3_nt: TGTGCCAGCAGCTTCGTGGGTAGCGGAGTTGTTAACAATGAGCAGTTCTTC; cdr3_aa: CASSFVGSGVVNNEQFF
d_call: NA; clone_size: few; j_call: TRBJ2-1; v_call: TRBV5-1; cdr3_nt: TGCGCCAGCAGCTCGGGGCCCTCTCGCAATGAGCAGTTCTTC; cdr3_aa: CASSSGPSRNEQFF
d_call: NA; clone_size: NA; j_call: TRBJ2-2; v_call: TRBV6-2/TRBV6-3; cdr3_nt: TGTGCCAGCAGTTACTTTCCATCCGGGGAGCTGTTTTTT; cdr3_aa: CASSYFPSGELFF
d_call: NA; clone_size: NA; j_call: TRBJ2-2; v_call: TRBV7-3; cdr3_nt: TGTGCCAGCAGCCGGGACCCGAACACCGGGGAGCTGTTTTTT; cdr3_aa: CASSRDPNTGELFF
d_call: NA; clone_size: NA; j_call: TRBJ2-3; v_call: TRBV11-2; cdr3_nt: TGTGCCAGCAGCTTATGGCTGCCGGGACTGACAGATACGCAGTATTTT; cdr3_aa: CASSLWLPGLTDTQYF
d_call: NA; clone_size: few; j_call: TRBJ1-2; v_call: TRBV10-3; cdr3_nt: TGTGCCATCAGTGAGTCGGGGGCGCGGTATGGCTACACCTTC; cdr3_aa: CAISESGARYGYTF
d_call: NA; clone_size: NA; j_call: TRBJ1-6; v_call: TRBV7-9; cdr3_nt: TGTGCCAGCAGCTTGGGACGGCTCTATAATTCACCCCTCCACTTT; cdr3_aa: CASSLGRLYNSPLHF
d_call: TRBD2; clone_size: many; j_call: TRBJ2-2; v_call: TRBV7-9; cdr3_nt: TGTGCCAGCAGTTCACCTGTAGCGGGGGAAACCGGGGAGCTGTTTTTT; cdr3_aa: CASSSPVAGETGELFF
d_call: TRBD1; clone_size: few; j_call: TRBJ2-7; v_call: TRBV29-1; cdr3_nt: TGCAGCGCATGTAAGGGACAGGGGGCGTTCGAGCAGTACTTC; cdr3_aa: CSACKGQGAFEQYF
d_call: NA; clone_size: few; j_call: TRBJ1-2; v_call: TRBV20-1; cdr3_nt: TGCAGTGCTAGAGGACAGGTCGCCTATGGCTACACCTTC; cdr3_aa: CSARGQVAYGYTF
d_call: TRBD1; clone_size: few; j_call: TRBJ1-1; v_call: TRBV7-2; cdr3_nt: TGTGCCAGCAGCTTCTTTCGGGGACAGGGGGGGTTTTGGACTGAAGCTTTCTTT; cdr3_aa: CASSFFRGQGGFWTEAFF
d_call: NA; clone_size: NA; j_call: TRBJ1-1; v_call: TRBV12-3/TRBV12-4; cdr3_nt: TGTGCCAGCACCCGCGGTGGGGGGACGCACACTGAAGCTTTCTTT; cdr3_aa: CASTRGGGTHTEAFF
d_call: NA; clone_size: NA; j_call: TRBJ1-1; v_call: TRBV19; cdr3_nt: TGTGCCAGTAGTCTACGACACGTAGATAACACTGAAGCTTTCTTT; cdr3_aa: CASSLRHVDNTEAFF
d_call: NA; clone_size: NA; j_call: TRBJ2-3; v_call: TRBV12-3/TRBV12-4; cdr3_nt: TGTGCCAGTGCCGTGCGGGCGCAGTATTTT; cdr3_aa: CASAVRAQYF
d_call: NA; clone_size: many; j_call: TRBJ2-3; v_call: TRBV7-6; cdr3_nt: TGTGCCAGCAGTCCAAATCCGACAGATACGCAGTATTTT; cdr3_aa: CASSPNPTDTQYF
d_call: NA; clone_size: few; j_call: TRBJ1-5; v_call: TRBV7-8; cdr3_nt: TGTGCCAGCTTAACAGGCTATAGCAATCAGCCCCAGCATTTT; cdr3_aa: CASLTGYSNQPQHF
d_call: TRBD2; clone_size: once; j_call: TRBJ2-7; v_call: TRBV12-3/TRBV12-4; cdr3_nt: TGTGCCAGCAGTTGGGGACTAGCGGGAGGGCCGGTTCCCTACGAGCAGTACTTC; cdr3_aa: CASSWGLAGGPVPYEQYF
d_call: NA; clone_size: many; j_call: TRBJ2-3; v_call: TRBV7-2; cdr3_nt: TGTGCCAGCAGCGGCGGAGCGACAGATACGCAGTATTTT; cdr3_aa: CASSGGATDTQYF
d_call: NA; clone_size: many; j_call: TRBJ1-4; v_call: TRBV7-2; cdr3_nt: TGTGCCAGCAGCTTAGCCAGGACAACTAATGAAAAACTGTTTTTT; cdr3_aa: CASSLARTTNEKLFF
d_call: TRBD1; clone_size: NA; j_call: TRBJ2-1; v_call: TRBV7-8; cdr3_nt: TGTGCCAGCAGCTGGACAGGCTACAATGAGCAGTTCTTC; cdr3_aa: CASSWTGYNEQFF
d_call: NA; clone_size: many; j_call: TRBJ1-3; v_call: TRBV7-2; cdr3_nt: TGTGCCAGCAGCCTTTTTCAAGGAAGCTCTGGAAACACCATATATTTT; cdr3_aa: CASSLFQGSSGNTIYF
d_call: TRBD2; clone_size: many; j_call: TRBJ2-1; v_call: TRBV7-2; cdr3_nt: TGTGCCAGCAGCTCGCTAGACGGGAGGTTGAACAATGAGCAGTTCTTC; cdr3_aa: CASSSLDGRLNNEQFF
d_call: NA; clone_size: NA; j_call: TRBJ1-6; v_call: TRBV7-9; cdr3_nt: TGTGCCAGCAGCCCCGACAGTCGGAATTCACCCCTCCACTTT; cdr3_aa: CASSPDSRNSPLHF
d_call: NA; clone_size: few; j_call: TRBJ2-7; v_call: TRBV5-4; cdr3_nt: TGTGCCAGCAGACCGTCCGACTCCTACGAGCAGTACTTC; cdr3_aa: CASRPSDSYEQYF
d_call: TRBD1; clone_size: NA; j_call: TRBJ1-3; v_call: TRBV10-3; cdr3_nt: TGTGCCATCAGCGGACAGGGGCACACCATATATTTT; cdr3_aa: CAISGQGHTIYF
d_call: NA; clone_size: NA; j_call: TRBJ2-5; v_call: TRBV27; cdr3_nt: TGTGCCAGCAGTTTGCGGCCAGGGCACCCCGGGAGACCTCAAGAGACCCAGTACTTC; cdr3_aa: CASSLRPGHPGRPQETQYF
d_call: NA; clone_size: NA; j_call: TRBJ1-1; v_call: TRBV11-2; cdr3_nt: TGTGCCAGCAGCTTTTTAGGGGAAAACACTGAAGCTTTCTTT; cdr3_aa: CASSFLGENTEAFF
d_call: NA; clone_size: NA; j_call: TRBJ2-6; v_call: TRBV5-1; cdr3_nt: TGCGCCAGCAGCTTACCACAGGGTTCTGGGGCCAACGTCCTGACTTTC; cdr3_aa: CASSLPQGSGANVLTF
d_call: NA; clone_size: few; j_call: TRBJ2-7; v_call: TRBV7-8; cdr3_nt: TGTGCCAGCAGCTTAGCGGGGGGTATCTACGAGCAGTACTTC; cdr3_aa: CASSLAGGIYEQYF
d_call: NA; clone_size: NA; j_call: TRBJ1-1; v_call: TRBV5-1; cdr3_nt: TGCGCCAGCAGCTCCGACCCAAGGACTGAAGCTTTCTTT; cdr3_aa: CASSSDPRTEAFF
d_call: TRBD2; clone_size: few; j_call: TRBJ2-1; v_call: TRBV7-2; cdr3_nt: TGTGCCAGCAGCCCTAGGCGGGAGGCCTACAATGAGCAGTTCTTC; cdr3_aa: CASSPRREAYNEQFF
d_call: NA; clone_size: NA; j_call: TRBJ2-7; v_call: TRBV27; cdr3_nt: TGTGCCAGCAGTTTCCAGGGACATTCCTACGAGCAGTACTTC; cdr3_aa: CASSFQGHSYEQYF
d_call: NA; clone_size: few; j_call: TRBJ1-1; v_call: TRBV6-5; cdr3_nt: TGTGCCAGCAGTTACACCTCAGACGTCTACACTGAAGCTTTCTTT; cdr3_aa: CASSYTSDVYTEAFF
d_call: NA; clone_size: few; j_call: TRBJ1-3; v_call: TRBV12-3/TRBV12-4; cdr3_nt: TGTGCCAGCAGGAGGGCTACGCCTGGAAACACCATATATTTT; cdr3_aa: CASRRATPGNTIYF
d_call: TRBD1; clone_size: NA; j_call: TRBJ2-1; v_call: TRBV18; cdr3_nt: TGTGCCAGCTCACCCCGGACAGGGCGGGCGGGTGTGCGTGAGCAGTTCTTC; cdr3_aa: CASSPRTGRAGVREQFF
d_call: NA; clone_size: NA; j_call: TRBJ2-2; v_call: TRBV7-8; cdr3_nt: TGTGCCAGCAGCTTAGTGGGGGTTAGCGGGGAGCTGTTTTTT; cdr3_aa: CASSLVGVSGELFF
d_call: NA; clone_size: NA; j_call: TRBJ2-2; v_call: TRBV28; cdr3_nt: TGTGCCAGCAGACGTCTACAGGGCATGGTAGTAGACACCGGGGAGCTGTTTTTT; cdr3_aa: CASRRLQGMVVDTGELFF
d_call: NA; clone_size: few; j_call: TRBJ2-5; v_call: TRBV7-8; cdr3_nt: TGTGCCAGCAGCTCGCCCTCATTCGGGGGAGAGACCCAGTACTTC; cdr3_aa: CASSSPSFGGETQYF
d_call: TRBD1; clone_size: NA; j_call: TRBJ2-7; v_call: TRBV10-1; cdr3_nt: TGCGCCAGCAGTGGTGGGACAGGCGGCGCTTACGAGCAGTACTTC; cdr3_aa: CASSGGTGGAYEQYF
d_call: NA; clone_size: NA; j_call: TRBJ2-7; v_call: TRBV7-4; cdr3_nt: TGTGCCAGCAGCAGGCTAAGCGCTAGCGAGTACGAGCAGTACTTC; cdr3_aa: CASSRLSASEYEQYF
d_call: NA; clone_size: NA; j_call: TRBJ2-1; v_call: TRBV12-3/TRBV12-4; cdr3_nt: TGTGCCAGCAGTTTCGTCCCCAATGAGCAGTTCTTC; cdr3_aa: CASSFVPNEQFF
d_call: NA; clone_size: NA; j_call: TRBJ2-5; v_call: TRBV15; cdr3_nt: TGTGCCACCAGCAGGGCAGGGTCTTTAGAGACCCAGTACTTC; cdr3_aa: CATSRAGSLETQYF
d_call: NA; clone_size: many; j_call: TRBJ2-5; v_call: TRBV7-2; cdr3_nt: TGTGCCAGCAGCTTAACAGAGACCCAGTACTTC; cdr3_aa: CASSLTETQYF
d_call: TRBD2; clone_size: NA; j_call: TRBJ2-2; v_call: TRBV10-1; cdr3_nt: TGCGCCCTACGGGGGGGGGCCCTAAAGACGAACACCGGGGAGCTGTTTTTT; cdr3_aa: CALRGGALKTNTGELFF
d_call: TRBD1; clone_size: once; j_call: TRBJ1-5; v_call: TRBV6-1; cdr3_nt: TGTGCCAGCAGTGAGTTGGGACAGGAGGGAGATCAGCCCCAGCATTTT; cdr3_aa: CASSELGQEGDQPQHF
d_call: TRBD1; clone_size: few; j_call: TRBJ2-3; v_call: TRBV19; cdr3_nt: TGTGCCAGTACAAGACAGGGGGCGGATACGCAGTATTTT; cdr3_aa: CASTRQGADTQYF
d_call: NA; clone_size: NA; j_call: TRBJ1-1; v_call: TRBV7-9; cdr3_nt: TGTGCCAGCAGCTTAGGGCCCCAGCCTGAAGCTTTCTTT; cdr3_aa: CASSLGPQPEAFF
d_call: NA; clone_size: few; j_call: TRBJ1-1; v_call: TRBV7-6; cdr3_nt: TGTGCCAGCAGCGCCGACCCGAACACTGAAGCTTTCTTT; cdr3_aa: CASSADPNTEAFF
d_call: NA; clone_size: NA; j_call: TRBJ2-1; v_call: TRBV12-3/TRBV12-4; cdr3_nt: TGTGCCAGCAGTTTCGTGGGGGATCCGTTC; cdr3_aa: CASSFVGDPF